This TCR beta chain was identified during a study of Graves' ophthalmopathy and Graves' hyperthyroidism. Study conclusions and caveats: The model flagged ophthalmopathy progression at roughly 71% sensitivity and around 77% specificity. Separation of ophthalmopathy from stable hyperthyroidism was achieved by a 13-signature model, at roughly 90% sensitivity and under 83% specificity.

Germline V gene data show CDR1 as ENHRY and CDR2 as SYGVKD. The CDR3 has 21 amino acids, counting both end residues. TCR beta CDR3 regions were amplified from RNA transcripts. RT-PCR in the first round used HTBI primers; a second-round multiplex PCR followed. TCRdb fed the multiplex PCR reads into MiXCR, producing one record per CDR3 protein. The sample has 200,000 to 300,000 distinct CDR3 sequences; around 42% are singletons. Points on this clonotype: Its antigen is still unknown. Because the CDR3's place on the DNA is in doubt, the DNA is left out and the CDR3 is given as listed by TCRdb.

Sequencing was carried out using peripheral blood. The origin of this receptor is an adult man with Graves' ophthalmopathy. The V gene is TRBV10-3, the J gene TRBJ2-5; the D call of TRBD2 is as the table states it, not checked on the DNA. The CDR3 sequence is CAISESESGNGYTFGSGTQYF.